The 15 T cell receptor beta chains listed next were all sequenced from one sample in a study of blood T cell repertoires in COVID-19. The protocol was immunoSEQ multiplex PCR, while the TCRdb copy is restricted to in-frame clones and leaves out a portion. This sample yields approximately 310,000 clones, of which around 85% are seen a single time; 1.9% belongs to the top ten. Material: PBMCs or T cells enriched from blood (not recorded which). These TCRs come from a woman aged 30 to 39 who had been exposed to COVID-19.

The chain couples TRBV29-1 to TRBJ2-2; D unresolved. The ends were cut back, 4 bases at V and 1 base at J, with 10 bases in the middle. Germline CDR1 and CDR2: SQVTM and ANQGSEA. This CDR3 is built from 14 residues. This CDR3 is CSVVSTQNTGELFF. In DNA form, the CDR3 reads TGCAGCGTTGTAAGCACCCAGAACACCGGGGAGCTGTTTTTT.

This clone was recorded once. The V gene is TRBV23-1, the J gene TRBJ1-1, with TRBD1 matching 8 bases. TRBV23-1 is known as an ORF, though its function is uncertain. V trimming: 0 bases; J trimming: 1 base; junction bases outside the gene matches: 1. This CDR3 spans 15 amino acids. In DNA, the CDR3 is TGCGCCAGCAGTCAATCGACAGGGGCGAACACTGAAGCTTTCTTT. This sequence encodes CASSQSTGANTEAFF.

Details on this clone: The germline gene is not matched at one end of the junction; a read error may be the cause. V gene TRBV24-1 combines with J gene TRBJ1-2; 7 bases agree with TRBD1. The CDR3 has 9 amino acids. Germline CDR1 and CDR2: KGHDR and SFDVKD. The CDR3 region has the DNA TGTGCCACCCCAGGGGGGAAGGACTTC. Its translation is CATPGGKDF.

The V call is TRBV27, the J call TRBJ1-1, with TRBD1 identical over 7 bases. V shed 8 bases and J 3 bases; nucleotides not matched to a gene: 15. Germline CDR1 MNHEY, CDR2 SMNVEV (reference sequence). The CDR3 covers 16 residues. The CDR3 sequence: CASSRGGGFVDTEAFF. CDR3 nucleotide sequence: TGTGCCAGCTCCAGAGGGGGCGGGTTCGTCGACACTGAAGCTTTCTTT.

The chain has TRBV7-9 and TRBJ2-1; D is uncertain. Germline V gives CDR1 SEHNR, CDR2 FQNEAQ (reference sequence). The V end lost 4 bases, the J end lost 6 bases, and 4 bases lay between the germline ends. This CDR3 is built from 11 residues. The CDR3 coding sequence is TGTGCCAGCAGCTCGTCCAATGAGCAGTTCTTC. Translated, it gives CASSSSNEQFF.

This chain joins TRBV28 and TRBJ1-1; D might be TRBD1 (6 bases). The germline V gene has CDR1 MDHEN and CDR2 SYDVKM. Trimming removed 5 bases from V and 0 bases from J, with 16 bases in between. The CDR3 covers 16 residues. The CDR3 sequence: CASSAPGQLMNTEAFF. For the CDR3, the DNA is TGTGCCAGCAGTGCTCCCGGACAGTTAATGAACACTGAAGCTTTCTTT.

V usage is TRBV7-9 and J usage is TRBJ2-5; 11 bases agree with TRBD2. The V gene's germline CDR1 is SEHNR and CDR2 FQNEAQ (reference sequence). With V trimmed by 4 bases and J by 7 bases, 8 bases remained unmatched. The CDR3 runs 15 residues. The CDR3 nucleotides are TGTGCCAGCAGCTCACTAGCGGGGGCGTCCTGGACCCAGTACTTC. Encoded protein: CASSSLAGASWTQYF.

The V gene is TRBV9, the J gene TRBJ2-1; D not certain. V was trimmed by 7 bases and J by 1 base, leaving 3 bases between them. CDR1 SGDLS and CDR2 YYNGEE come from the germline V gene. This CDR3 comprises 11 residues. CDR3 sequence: CASESYNEQFF. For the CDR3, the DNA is TGTGCCAGCGAGTCCTACAATGAGCAGTTCTTC.

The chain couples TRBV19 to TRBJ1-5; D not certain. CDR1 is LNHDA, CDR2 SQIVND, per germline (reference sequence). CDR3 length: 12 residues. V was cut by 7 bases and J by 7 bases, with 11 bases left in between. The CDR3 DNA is TGTGCCAGTAACCTCGGGAGACAGCCCCAGCATTTT. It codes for CASNLGRQPQHF. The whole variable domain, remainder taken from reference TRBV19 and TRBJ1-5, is DGGITQSPKYLFRKEGQNVTLSCEQNLNHDAMYWYRQDPGQGLRLIYYSQIVNDFQKGDIAEGYSVSREKKESFPLTVTSAQKNPTAFYLCASNLGRQPQHFGDGTRLSIL.

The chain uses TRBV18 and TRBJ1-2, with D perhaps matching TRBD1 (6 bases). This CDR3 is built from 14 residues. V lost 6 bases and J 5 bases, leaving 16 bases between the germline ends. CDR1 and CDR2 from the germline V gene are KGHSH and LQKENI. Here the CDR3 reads CASSSGQGLYGYTF. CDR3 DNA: TGTGCCAGCTCGTCGGGACAAGGGCTATATGGCTACACCTTC.

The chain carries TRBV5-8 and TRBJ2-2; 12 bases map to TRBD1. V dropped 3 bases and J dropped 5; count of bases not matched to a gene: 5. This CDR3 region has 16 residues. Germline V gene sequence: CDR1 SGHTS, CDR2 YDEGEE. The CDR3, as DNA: TGTGCCAGCAGCTGGGGACAGGGGGCAAATACCGGGGAGCTGTTTTTT. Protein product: CASSWGQGANTGELFF.

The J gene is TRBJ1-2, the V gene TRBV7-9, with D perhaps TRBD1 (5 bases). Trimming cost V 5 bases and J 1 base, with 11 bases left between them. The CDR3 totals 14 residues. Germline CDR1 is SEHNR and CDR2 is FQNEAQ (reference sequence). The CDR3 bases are TGTGCCAGCAGCCTAAGACAGAGTAACTATGGCTACACCTTC. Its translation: CASSLRQSNYGYTF.

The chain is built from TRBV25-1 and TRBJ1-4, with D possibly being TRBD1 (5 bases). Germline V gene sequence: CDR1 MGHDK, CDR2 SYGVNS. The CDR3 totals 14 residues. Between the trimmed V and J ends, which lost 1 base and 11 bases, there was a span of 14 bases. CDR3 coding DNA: TGTGCCAGCAGTGAATTCTCATGGGGGGGTAAACTGTTTTTT. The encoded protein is CASSEFSWGGKLFF. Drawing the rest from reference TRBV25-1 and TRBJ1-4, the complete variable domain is EADIYQTPRYLVIGTGKKITLECSQTMGHDKMYWYQQDPGMELHLIHYSYGVNSTEKGDLSSESTVSRIRTEHFPLTLESARPSHTSQYLCASSEFSWGGKLFFGSGTQLSVL.

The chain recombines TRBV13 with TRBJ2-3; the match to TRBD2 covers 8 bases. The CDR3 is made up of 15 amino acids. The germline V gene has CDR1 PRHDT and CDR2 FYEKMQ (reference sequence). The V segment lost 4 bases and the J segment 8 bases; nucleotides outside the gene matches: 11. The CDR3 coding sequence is TGTGCCAGCAGCTCCGGGGGGGCCCAGTCCGGTACGCAGTATTTT. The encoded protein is CASSSGGAQSGTQYF.

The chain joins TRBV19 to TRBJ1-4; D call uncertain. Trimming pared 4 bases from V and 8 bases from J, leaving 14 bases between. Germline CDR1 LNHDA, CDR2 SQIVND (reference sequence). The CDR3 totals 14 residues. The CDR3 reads CASSTPGGWEKLFF. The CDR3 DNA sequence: TGTGCCAGTAGTACTCCGGGAGGCTGGGAAAAACTGTTTTTT.